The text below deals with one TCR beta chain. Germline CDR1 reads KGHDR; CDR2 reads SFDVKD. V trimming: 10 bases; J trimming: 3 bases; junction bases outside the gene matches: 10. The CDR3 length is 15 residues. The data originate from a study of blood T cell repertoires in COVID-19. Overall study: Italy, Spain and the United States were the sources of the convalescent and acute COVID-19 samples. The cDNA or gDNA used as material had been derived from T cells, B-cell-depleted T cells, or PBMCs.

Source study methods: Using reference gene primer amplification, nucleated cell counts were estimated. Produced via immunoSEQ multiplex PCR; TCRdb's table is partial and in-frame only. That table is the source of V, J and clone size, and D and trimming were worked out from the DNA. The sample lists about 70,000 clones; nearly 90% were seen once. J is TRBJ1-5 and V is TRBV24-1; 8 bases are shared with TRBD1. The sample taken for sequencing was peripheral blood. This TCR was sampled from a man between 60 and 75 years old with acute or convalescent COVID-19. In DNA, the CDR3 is TGTGCCACGCAGGGGGCAGGGTTGTCCAATCAGCCCCAGCATTTT. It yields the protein CATQGAGLSNQPQHF.